This entry describes one T cell receptor (beta chain). This entry comes from a study of blood T cell repertoires in COVID-19. The overall study: PBMCs, B-cell-depleted T cells, or T cells provided the cDNA or gDNA that made up the material.

V shed 0 bases, J shed 5 bases, and the junction held 5 bases outside the gene matches. CDR1 and CDR2 from the germline V gene are SGHRS and YFSETQ. The CDR3 is made up of 16 amino acids. Data came from immunoSEQ multiplex PCR; TCRdb stores just in-frame clones and leaves some out. This table has around 250,000 clones, 80% to 90% appearing once. Adults between about 18 and 95 years of age took part from 20 to 25 US areas. The specimen was PBMCs or T cells enriched from blood (not recorded which). The clonotype was recovered from a woman aged 45-60 years who had recovered from COVID-19. The rearrangement links TRBV5-1 to TRBJ1-6; TRBD1 agrees at 7 bases. Written as DNA, the CDR3 is TGCGCCAGCAGCTTGGTCGCAGGGGGTAATAATTCACCCCTCCACTTT. Protein: CASSLVAGGNNSPLHF. Together with reference TRBV5-1 and TRBJ1-6, the CDR3 gives the full variable domain: KAGVTQTPRYLIKTRGQQVTLSCSPISGHRSVSWYQQTPGQGLQFLFEYFSETQRNKGNFPGRFSGRQFSNSRSEMNVSTLELGDSALYLCASSLVAGGNNSPLHFGNGTRLTVT.